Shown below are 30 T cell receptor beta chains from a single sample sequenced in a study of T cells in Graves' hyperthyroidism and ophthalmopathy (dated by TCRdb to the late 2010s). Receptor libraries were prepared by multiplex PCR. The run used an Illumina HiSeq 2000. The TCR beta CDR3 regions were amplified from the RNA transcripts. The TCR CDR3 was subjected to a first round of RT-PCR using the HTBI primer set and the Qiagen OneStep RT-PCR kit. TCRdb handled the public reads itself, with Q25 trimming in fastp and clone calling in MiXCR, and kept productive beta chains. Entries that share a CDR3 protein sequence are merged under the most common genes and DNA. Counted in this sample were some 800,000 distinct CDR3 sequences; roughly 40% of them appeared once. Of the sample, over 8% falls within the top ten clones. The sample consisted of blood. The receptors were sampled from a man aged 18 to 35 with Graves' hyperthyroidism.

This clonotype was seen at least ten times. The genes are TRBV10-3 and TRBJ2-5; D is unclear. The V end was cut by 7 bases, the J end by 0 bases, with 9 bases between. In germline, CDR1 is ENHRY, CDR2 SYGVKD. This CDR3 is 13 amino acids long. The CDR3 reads CAINDGYQETQYF. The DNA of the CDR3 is TGTGCCATCAATGACGGGTACCAAGAGACCCAGTACTTC.

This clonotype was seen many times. For the CDR3, the DNA is TGTGCCATCAGTGACGACGGGACGACCCAGCATTTT. Its protein is CAISDDGTTQHF. The chain employs TRBV10-3 and TRBJ1-5; perhaps TRBD1 as D (5 bases). The germline gives CDR1 ENHRY, CDR2 SYGVKD. V lost 3 bases and J lost 11, with 11 bases in between. The CDR3 loop spans 12 amino acids.

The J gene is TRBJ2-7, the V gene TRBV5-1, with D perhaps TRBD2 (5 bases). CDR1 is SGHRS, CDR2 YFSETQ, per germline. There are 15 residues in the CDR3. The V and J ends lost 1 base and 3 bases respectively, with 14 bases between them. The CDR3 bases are TGCGCCAGCAGCTTGTCTAACGGGGAGTACTACGAGCAGTACTTC. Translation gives CASSLSNGEYYEQYF.

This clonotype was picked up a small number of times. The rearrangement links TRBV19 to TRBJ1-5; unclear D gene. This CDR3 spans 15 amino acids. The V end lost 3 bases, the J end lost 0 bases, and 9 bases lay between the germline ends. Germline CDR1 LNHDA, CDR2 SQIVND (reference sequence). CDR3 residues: CASSMDLYSNQPQHF. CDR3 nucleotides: TGTGCCAGTAGTATGGACCTTTATAGCAATCAGCCCCAGCATTTT.

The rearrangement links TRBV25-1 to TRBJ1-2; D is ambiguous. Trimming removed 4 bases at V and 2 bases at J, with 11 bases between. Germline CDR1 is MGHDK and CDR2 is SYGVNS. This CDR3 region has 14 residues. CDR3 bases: TGTGCCAGCAGTGGACCACACAGAAACTATGGCTACACCTTC. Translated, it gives CASSGPHRNYGYTF.

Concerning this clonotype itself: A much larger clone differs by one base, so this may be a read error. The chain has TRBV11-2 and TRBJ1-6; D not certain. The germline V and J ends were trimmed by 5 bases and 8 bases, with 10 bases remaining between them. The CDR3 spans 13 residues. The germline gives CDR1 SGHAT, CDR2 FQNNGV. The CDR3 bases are TGTGCCAGCAGCCCCACCCTGCATTCACCCCTCCACTTT. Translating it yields CASSPTLHSPLHF.

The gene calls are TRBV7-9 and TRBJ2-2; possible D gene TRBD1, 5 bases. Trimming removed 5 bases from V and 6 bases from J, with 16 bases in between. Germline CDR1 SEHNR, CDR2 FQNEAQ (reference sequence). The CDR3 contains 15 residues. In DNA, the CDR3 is TGTGCCAGCAGCCTACTGGACATATGGGCCGGGGAGCTGTTTTTT. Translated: CASSLLDIWAGELFF.

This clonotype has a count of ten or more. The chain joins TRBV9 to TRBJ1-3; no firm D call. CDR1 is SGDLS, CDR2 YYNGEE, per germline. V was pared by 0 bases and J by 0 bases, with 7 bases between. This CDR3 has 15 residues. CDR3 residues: CASSVGEHSGNTIYF. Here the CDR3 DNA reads TGTGCCAGCAGCGTAGGCGAGCACTCTGGAAACACCATATATTTT.

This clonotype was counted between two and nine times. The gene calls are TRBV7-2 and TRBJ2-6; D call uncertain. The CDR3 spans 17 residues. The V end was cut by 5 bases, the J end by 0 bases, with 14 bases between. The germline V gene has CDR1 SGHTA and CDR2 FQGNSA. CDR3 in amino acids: CASSPSYQVSGANVLTF. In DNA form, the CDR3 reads TGTGCCAGCAGCCCATCCTATCAAGTCTCTGGGGCCAACGTCCTGACTTTC.

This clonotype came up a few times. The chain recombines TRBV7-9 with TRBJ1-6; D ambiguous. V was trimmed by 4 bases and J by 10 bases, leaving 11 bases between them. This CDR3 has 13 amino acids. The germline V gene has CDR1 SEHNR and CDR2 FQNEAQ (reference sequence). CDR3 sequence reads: CASSSLNISPLHF. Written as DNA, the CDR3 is TGTGCCAGCAGCTCCTTAAACATCTCACCCCTCCACTTT.

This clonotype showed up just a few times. CDR3 coding DNA: TGCAGTGCTGCGGCACAAATAGGACTAGCGGCTGGCGAGCAGTACTTC. Protein sequence: CSAAAQIGLAAGEQYF. The J gene is TRBJ2-7, the V gene TRBV20-1; 10 positions match TRBD2. Trimming cost V 5 bases and J 6 bases; bases outside gene matches: 16. There are 16 residues in the CDR3. Germline V gene sequence: CDR1 DFQATT, CDR2 SNEGSKA (reference sequence).

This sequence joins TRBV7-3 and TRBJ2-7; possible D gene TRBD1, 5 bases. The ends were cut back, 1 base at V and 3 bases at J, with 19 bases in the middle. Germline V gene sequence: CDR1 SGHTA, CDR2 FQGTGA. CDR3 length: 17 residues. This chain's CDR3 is CASSLIAQAPKNYEQYF. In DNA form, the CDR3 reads TGTGCCAGCAGCTTAATTGCACAGGCCCCAAAAAACTACGAGCAGTACTTC.

DNA for the CDR3: TGCGCCAGCAGCTCTCCGGGACCTAACTATGGCTACACCTTC. This encodes CASSSPGPNYGYTF. The rearrangement joins TRBV5-1 to TRBJ1-2, with D perhaps matching TRBD1 (5 bases). The V gene lost 3 bases and the J gene lost 0 bases, with 9 bases spanning the gap. From germline, CDR1 is SGHRS and CDR2 YFSETQ. This CDR3 contains 14 residues.

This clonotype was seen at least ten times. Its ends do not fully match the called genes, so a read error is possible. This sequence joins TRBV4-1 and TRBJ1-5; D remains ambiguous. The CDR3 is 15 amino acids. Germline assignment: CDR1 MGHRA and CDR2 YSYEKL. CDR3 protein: CASSQGARSNQPQHF. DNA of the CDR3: TGTGCCAGCAGCCAAGGAGCCCGTAGCAATCAGCCCCAGCATTTT.

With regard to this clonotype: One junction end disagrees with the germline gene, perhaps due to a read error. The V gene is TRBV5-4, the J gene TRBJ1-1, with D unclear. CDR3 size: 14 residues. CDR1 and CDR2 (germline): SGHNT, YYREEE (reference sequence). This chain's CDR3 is CASSPRSSDTEAFF. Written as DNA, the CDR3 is TGCGCCAGCAGCCCCCGAAGTTCCGACACTGAAGCTTTCTTT.

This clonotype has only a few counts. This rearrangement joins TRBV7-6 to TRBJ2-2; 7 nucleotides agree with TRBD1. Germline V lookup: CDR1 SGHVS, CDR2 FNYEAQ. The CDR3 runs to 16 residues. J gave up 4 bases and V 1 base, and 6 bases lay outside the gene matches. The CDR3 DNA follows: TGTGCCAGCAGCTTAGAAGCTTCAGGGGGCACCGGGGAGCTGTTTTTT. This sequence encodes CASSLEASGGTGELFF.

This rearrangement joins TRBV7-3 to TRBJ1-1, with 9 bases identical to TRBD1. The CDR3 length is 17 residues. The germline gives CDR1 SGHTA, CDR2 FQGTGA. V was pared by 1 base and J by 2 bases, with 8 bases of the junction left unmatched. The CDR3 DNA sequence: TGTGCCAGCAGCTTAAGACAGGGGGGCCTCAGCAACACTGAAGCTTTCTTT. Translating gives CASSLRQGGLSNTEAFF.

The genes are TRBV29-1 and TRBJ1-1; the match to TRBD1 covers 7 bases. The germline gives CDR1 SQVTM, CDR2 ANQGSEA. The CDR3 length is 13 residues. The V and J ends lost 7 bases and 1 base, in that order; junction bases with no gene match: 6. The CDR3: CSGRQGGNTEAFF. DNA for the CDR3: TGCAGCGGCAGACAGGGAGGGAACACTGAAGCTTTCTTT.

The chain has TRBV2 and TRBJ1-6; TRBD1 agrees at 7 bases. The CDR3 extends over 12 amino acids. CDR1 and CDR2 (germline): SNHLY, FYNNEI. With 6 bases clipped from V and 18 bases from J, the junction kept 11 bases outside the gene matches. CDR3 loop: CASSRTGDSSHF. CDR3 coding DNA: TGTGCCAGCAGCCGAACAGGGGATAGCAGCCACTTT.

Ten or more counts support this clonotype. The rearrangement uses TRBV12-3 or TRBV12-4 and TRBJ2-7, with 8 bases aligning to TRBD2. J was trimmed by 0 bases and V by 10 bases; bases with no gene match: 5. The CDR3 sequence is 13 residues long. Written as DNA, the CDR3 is TGTGCCACCACGGGGACTAGCTCCTACGAGCAGTACTTC. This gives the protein CATTGTSSYEQYF.

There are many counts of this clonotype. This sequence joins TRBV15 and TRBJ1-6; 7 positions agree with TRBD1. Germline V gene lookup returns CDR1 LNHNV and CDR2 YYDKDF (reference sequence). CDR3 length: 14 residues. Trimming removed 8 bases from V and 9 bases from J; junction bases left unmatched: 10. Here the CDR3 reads CATENRGFGSPLHF. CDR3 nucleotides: TGTGCCACCGAAAACAGGGGATTTGGTTCACCCCTCCACTTT.

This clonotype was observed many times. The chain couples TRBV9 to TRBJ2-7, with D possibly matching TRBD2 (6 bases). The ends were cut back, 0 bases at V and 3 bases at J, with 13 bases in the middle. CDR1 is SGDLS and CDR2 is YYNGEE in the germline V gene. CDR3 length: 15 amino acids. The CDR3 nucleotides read TGTGCCAGCAGCGTAGACGGGGGTGGGAGCTACGAGCAGTACTTC. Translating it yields CASSVDGGGSYEQYF.

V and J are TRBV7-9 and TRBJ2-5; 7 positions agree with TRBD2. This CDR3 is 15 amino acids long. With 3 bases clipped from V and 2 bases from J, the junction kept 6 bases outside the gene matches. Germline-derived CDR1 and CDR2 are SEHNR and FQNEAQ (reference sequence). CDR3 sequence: CASSFPTSEQETQYF. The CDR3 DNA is TGTGCCAGCAGCTTTCCTACTAGCGAGCAAGAGACCCAGTACTTC.

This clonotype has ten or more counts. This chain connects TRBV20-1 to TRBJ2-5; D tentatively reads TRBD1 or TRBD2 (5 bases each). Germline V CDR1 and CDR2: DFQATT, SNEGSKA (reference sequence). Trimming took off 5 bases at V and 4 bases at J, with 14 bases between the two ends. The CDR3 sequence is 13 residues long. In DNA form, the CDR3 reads TGCAGTGCTCAGAGGGGCACACGAGAGACCCAGTACTTC. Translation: CSAQRGTRETQYF.

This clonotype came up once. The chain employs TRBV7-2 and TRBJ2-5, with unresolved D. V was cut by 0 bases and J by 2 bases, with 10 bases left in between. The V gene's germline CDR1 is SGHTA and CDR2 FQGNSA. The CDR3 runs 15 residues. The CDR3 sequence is CASSLARRAQETQYF. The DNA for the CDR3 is TGTGCCAGCAGCTTAGCCAGGAGAGCACAAGAGACCCAGTACTTC.

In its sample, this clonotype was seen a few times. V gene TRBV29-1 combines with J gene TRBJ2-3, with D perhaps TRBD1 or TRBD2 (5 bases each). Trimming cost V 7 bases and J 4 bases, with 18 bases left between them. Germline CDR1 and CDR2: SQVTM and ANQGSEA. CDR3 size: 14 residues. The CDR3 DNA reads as TGCAGCGGGGGGAGAGGGAATGAGGCAGATACGCAGTATTTT. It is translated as CSGGRGNEADTQYF.

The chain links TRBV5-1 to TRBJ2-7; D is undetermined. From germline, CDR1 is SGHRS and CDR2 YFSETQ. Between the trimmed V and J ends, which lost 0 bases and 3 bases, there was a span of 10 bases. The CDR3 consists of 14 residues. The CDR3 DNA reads TGCGCCAGCAGCTTGGTTGCTGATTTCTACGAGCAGTACTTC. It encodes CASSLVADFYEQYF.

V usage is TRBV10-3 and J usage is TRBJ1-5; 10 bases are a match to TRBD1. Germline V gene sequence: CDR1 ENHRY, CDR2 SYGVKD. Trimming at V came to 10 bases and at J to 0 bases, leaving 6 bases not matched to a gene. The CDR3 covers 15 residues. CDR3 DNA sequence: TGTGCCACCCAGGGGACAGGGGATAGCAATCAGCCCCAGCATTTT. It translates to CATQGTGDSNQPQHF.

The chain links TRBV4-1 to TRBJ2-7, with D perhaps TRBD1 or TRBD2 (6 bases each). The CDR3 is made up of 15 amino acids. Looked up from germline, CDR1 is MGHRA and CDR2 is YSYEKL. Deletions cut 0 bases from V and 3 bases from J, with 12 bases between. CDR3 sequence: CASSQDQGTYYEQYF. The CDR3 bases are TGCGCCAGCAGCCAAGATCAGGGGACTTACTACGAGCAGTACTTC.

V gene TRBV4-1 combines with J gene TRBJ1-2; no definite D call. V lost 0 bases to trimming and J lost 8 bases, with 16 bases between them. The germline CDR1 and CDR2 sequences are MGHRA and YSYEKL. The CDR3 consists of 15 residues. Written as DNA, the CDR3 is TGCGCCAGCAGCCAAGATGGGTCGGGTACCTCCGGCTACACCTTC. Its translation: CASSQDGSGTSGYTF.